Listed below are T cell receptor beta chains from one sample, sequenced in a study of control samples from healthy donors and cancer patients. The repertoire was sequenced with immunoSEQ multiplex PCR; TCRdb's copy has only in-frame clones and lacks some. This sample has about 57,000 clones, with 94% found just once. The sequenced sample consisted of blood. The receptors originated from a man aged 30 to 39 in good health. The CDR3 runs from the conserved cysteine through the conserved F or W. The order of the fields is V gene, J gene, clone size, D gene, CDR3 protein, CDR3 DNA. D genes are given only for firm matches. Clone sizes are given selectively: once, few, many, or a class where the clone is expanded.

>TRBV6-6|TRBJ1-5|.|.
CASKDSFWNNQPQHF
TGTGCCAGCAAGGACAGTTTTTGGAACAATCAGCCCCAGCATTTT
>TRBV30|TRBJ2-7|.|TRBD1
CAWSYAGTGGYEQYF
TGTGCCTGGAGTTATGCCGGGACAGGGGGGTACGAGCAGTACTTC
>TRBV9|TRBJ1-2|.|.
CASSAPQGSNYGYTF
TGTGCCAGCAGCGCTCCCCAGGGGTCCAACTATGGCTACACCTTC
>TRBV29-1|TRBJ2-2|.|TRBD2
CRGGGLAGGGDTGELFF
TGCCGCGGCGGGGGACTCGCGGGCGGGGGGGACACCGGGGAGCTGTTTTTT
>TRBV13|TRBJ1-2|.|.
CASSTLGGEAPYGYTF
TGTGCCAGCTCCACCCTAGGGGGGGAAGCTCCTTATGGCTACACCTTC
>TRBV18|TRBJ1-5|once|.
CASSPGQFNQSQHF
TGTGCCAGCTCACCAGGACAGTTCAATCAGTCCCAGCATTTT
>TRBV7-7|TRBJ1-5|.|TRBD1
CASSHHGQGFQPQHF
TGTGCTAGCAGCCACCATGGACAGGGCTTTCAGCCCCAGCATTTT
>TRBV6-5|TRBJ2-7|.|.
CASSKVTSLEQYF
TGTGCCAGCAGTAAGGTCACTTCCCTAGAGCAGTACTTC
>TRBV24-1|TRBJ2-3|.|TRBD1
CATSDPQGTDTQYF
TGTGCCACCAGTGATCCACAGGGGACAGATACGCAGTATTTT
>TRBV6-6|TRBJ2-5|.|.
CASSNLGETQYF
TGTGCCAGCAGTAACCTGGGGGAGACCCAGTACTTC
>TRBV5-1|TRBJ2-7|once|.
CASSLIPGRYEQYF
TGCGCCAGCAGCTTGATTCCAGGACGCTACGAGCAGTACTTC
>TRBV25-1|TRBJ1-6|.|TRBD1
CASSAVTGSSYNSPLHF
TGTGCCAGCAGTGCCGTGACAGGGAGCTCCTATAATTCACCCCTCCACTTT
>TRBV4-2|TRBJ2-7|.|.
CASSQDGLRDEQYF
TGTGCCAGCAGCCAAGACGGGTTGAGGGACGAGCAGTACTTC
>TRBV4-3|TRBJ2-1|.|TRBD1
CASSLSGTGVGNEQFF
TGCGCCAGCAGCCTATCCGGGACAGGGGTGGGGAATGAGCAGTTCTTC
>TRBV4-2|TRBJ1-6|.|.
CASSQERRGALGNSPLHF
TGTGCCAGCAGCCAAGAAAGGCGAGGGGCTCTAGGGAATTCACCCCTCCACTTT
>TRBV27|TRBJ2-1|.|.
CASKDGGTSWGPYNEQFF
TGTGCCAGCAAGGACGGGGGCACGTCATGGGGCCCCTACAATGAGCAGTTCTTC
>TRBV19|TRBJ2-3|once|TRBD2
CASTPGGLGRDTQYF
TGTGCCAGTACCCCGGGAGGGCTGGGAAGAGATACGCAGTATTTT
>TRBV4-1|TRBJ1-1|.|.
CASSQDRDTEAFF
TGCGCCAGCAGCCAAGATAGGGACACCGAAGCTTTCTTT
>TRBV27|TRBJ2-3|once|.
CASRLGQSTDTQYF
TGTGCCAGCAGGCTCGGACAGAGCACAGATACGCAGTATTTT
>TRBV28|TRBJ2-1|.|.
CASSFWDTSSYNEQFF
TGTGCCAGCAGTTTTTGGGATACGAGCTCCTACAATGAGCAGTTCTTC
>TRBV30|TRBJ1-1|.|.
CAWSILRTNTEAFF
TGTGCCTGGAGTATACTCAGGACGAACACTGAAGCTTTCTTT
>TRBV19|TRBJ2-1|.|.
CASSIGPRPYNEQFF
TGTGCCAGTAGTATTGGCCCCCGCCCCTACAATGAGCAGTTCTTC
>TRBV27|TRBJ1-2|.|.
CASSLSSPGNYGYTF
TGTGCCAGCAGTTTATCGTCCCCAGGGAACTATGGCTACACCTTC
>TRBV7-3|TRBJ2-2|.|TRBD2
CASSFSGVGELFF
TGTGCCAGCAGCTTTAGCGGGGTCGGGGAGCTGTTTTTT
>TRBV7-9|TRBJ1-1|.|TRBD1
CASATGATEAFF
TGTGCCAGCGCGACAGGGGCCACTGAAGCTTTCTTT
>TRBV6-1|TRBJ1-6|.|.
CASSEPGGDYNSPLHF
TGTGCCAGCAGTGAACCTGGTGGGGACTATAATTCACCCCTCCACTTT
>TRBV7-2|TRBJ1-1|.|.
CASSLGRIEAFF
TGTGCCAGCAGCTTAGGGCGGATTGAAGCTTTCTTT
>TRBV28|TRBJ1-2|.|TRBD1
CASTHDRGDYGYTF
TGTGCCAGCACCCACGACAGGGGTGACTATGGCTACACCTTC
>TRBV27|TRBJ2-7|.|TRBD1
CASALAPGQAKTYEQYF
TGTGCCAGCGCTCTCGCACCAGGACAGGCAAAAACCTACGAGCAGTACTTC
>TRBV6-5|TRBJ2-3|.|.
CASRRDIPDTQYF
TGTGCCAGCAGAAGGGACATCCCAGATACGCAGTATTTT
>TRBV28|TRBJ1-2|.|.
CASSLSMGVSYGYTF
TGTGCCAGCAGTTTAAGCATGGGGGTATCCTATGGCTACACCTTC
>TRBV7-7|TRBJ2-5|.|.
CASTYSGGETQYF
TGTGCCAGCACCTATAGTGGGGGGGAGACCCAGTACTTC
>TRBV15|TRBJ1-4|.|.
CATSRDNLGSEKLFF
TGTGCCACCAGCAGAGATAACTTGGGGAGTGAAAAACTGTTTTTT
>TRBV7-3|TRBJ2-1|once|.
CASGPGWDNEQFF
TGTGCCAGCGGTCCGGGCTGGGACAATGAGCAGTTCTTC
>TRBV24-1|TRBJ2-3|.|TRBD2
CATSETGTSIDTQYF
TGTGCCACCAGTGAAACCGGGACTAGCATAGATACGCAGTATTTT
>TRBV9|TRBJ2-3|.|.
CASSVGPMTDTQYF
TGTGCCAGCAGCGTAGGGCCTATGACAGATACGCAGTATTTT
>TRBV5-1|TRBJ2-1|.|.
CASSLQGGAHNEQFF
TGCGCCAGCAGCTTGCAGGGGGGGGCCCACAATGAGCAGTTCTTC
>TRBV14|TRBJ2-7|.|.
CASSQFGGRGLTPNYEQYF
TGTGCCAGCAGCCAATTCGGAGGCAGGGGCCTTACTCCCAACTACGAGCAGTACTTC
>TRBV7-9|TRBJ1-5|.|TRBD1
CASSLGTGSSRGNQPQHF
TGTGCCAGCAGCTTAGGGACAGGGTCATCCAGGGGCAATCAGCCCCAGCATTTT
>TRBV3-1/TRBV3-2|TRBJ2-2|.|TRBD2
CASSQIGLAGGPDTGELFF
TGTGCCAGCAGCCAAATTGGACTAGCGGGAGGGCCCGACACCGGGGAGCTGTTTTTT